This TCR beta chain was documented in a study of T-cell reconstitution after alpha-beta-depleted transplantation in children. From germline, CDR1 is DFQATT and CDR2 SNEGSKA (reference sequence). CDR3 length: 15 residues. Unique molecular identifiers were incorporated during preparation of the TCRbeta library. TCRdb recomputed calls from the PCR reads with MiXCR, one row per CDR3 protein. This sample yields about 980,000 distinct CDR3 sequences, of which less than 30% are seen a single time; more than 25% belongs to the top ten. In regard to this clonotype: An end of the junction does not agree with germline; a read error may underlie this.

This clonotype originated in a boy younger than two who had a stem cell transplant for SCID, so the T cells may come from the graft donor. The source was PBMCs, mostly from graft donor cells, collected 360 days after TCRalphabeta/CD19-depleted stem cell transplant. The chain uses TRBV20-1 and TRBJ2-5, with TRBD2 matching 14 bases. DNA for the CDR3: TGCAGTGTGACTAGCGGGGGGGGGCTCCAAGATACCCAGTACTTC. Amino acids: CSVTSGGGLQDTQYF.